The following is a T cell receptor beta chain sequence with its context. The antigen is undetermined. One junction end disagrees with the germline gene, perhaps due to a read error. This entry comes from a study of T cells in Graves' hyperthyroidism and ophthalmopathy. Study outcomes and limitations: Blood shared most expanded thyroid clonotypes above 0.001.

Amplification yielded TCR beta CDR3 regions, with RNA transcripts as the source. Researchers ran a first-round RT-PCR on the TCR CDR3 using the HTBI primer set. Each CDR3 protein gets one entry after TCRdb re-called the multiplex PCR reads with MiXCR. The repertoire holds fewer than 700,000 distinct CDR3 sequences, about a sixth seen once, with approximately 3.8% in the top ten. Germline V gene lookup returns CDR1 KGHSH and CDR2 LQKENI. The CDR3 contains 17 residues. The sequencing input was blood. The chain carries TRBV18 and TRBJ2-3, with TRBD1 matching 7 bases. The receptor's source is a woman aged 25-40 years with Graves' hyperthyroidism. The CDR3: CANSPPKGTDGTDTQYF. The CDR3 DNA reads as TGTGCCAACTCACCACCCAAGGGGACAGATGGAACAGATACGCAGTATTTT.